This is a list of T cell receptor beta chains from one sample in a study of beta chain features in type 1 diabetes. The method was immunoSEQ multiplex PCR; TCRdb's version includes in-frame clones alone and lacks a portion of them. The sample consists of roughly 400,000 clones, about 15% of them appearing once. Sequenced input: naive CD4+ T cells from blood. The source of these receptors is a woman between 18 and 30 years old in good health. CDR3s leave out the opening cysteine and the closing phenylalanine or tryptophan.

j_call | v_call | cdr3_aa
TRBJ2-2 | TRBV7-2 | ASSLSTGELF
TRBJ2-4 | TRBV7-2 | ASSQTRNPGNIQY
TRBJ2-1 | TRBV14 | ASSHGGSSYNEQF
TRBJ2-1 | TRBV28 | ATGTSGIPYNEQF
TRBJ2-1 | TRBV10-3 | AISEGLAGANEQF
TRBJ2-1 | TRBV2 | ASRKGTSGVYNEQF
TRBJ2-6 | TRBV6-5 | ASSYSRASGANVLT
TRBJ2-1 | TRBV5-1 | ASSLELAVLNEQF
TRBJ1-5 | TRBV7-9 | ASSPRDTNQPQH
TRBJ1-2 | TRBV28 | ASSFADFYGYT
TRBJ2-5 | TRBV19 | ASSGLAETQETQY
TRBJ2-3 | TRBV5-1 | ASTYFKGRDLLPSTDTQY
TRBJ1-2 | TRBV30 | AWSARQGTYGYT
TRBJ1-1 | TRBV27 | ASSLSGTGRRAF
TRBJ1-1 | TRBV18 | ASSPDITNTEAF
TRBJ2-1 | TRBV4-2 | ASRRTSSGAGEQF
TRBJ1-4 | TRBV5-1 | ASSLDRENEKLF
TRBJ2-5 | TRBV7-9 | ASSLVGTSTETQY
TRBJ2-3 | TRBV12-5 | ASGLVLAGGSDTQY
TRBJ2-7 | TRBV7-3 | ASSPGLAGPEQY
TRBJ1-2 | TRBV4-1 | ASSQDQTRKGYT
TRBJ1-3 | TRBV30 | AWRPSSGNTIY
TRBJ2-5 | TRBV29-1 | SVLETQY
TRBJ1-5 | TRBV14 | ASSHKTGAAHNQPQH
TRBJ2-3 | TRBV5-1 | ASSLIGLAGGGSLPDTQY
TRBJ2-1 | TRBV5-1 | ATRWASGYNEQF
TRBJ2-5 | TRBV5-1 | ASSPAGLETQY
TRBJ2-1 | TRBV28 | ASRGTEYNEQF
TRBJ1-5 | TRBV11-1 | ASSLTGNQPQH
TRBJ2-5 | TRBV5-1 | ASSSGTAEETQY
TRBJ1-2 | TRBV7-8 | ASSLALTGGKSYGYT
TRBJ1-2 | TRBV11-2 | ASSLRGGGYT
TRBJ2-7 | TRBV19 | ASTNSGNNEQY
TRBJ2-7 | TRBV7-2 | ASSSRTGTYEQY
TRBJ2-2 | TRBV18 | ASSLGPNTGELF
TRBJ2-3 | TRBV30 | AWSVIGGSVADTQY
TRBJ1-1 | TRBV28 | ASTPPRVTEAF
TRBJ2-4 | TRBV6-5 | ASRRDRAKNIQY
TRBJ2-1 | TRBV29-1 | SVEDPGTPTYNEQF
TRBJ2-7 | TRBV7-9 | ASSLAGQVSYEQY
TRBJ2-3 | TRBV7-3 | ASSVGLAGYTDTQY
TRBJ2-2 | TRBV20-1 | SASATGKLF
TRBJ1-1 | TRBV6-5 | ASSYGGTGNTEAF
TRBJ1-2 | TRBV28 | ASSSGQGNYGYT
TRBJ2-4 | TRBV9 | ASSVATGPQNIQY
TRBJ2-7 | TRBV7-2 | ASGGGQGDHEQY
TRBJ2-7 | TRBV2 | ASTPNPGFANEQY
TRBJ1-5 | TRBV30 | AWSRQGGQPQH
TRBJ2-7 | TRBV23-1 | ASNRDGSSEQY